This TCR beta chain was captured in a study of blood T cell repertoires in COVID-19. In the study overall: COVID-19 samples collected from the United States, Italy and Spain covered acute and convalescent phases. The analysed material was cDNA or gDNA that came from T cells, B-cell-depleted T cells, or PBMCs.

Original handling: Nucleated cell number was recorded as an estimate derived from reference gene primer amplification. This table comes from immunoSEQ multiplex PCR, and its TCRdb copy is limited to in-frame clones, with some not included. That table gives V, J and clone size, and the DNA gave D and trimming. This table has more than 85,000 clones, 82% appearing once. The CDR3 contains 11 residues. V was pared by 5 bases and J by 9 bases, with 8 bases between. The germline CDR1 and CDR2 sequences are LNHNV and YYDKDF (reference sequence). V and J are TRBV15 and TRBJ2-1; D unresolved. The TCR originated in a man older than 75 with acute or convalescent COVID-19. The sample comprised peripheral blood. DNA for the CDR3: TGTGCCACCAGCCGCCAGGCTGAGCAGTTCTTC. It specifies CATSRQAEQFF.